This T cell receptor (beta chain) is drawn from a study of control samples from healthy donors and cancer patients. The table came from immunoSEQ multiplex PCR; TCRdb's copy has only in-frame clones and leaves some out. Of some 130,000 clones listed, approximately 90% are singletons. The TCR comes from a woman aged 45-59 years in good health. Sequencing was performed on blood.

CDR3 sequence reads: CASSLAGSGGRTEAFF. CDR3 in DNA: TGTGCCAGCAGCTTAGCGGGGTCAGGAGGGAGGACTGAAGCTTTCTTT. The chain carries TRBV11-2 and TRBJ1-1; unclear D gene. The CDR3 length is 16 residues. V lost 1 base and J 5 bases, leaving 17 bases between the germline ends. Germline assignment: CDR1 SGHAT and CDR2 FQNNGV.